This entry lists 8 T cell receptor beta chains sequenced from one sample in a study of blood T cell repertoires in COVID-19. Sequencing was performed with immunoSEQ multiplex PCR; in TCRdb, only in-frame clones are kept and a portion is missing. The sample has tens of thousands of clones; roughly 78% are singletons. The material sequenced was peripheral blood. Source of these receptors: an older man with active or convalescent COVID-19.

The V gene is TRBV3-1 (or the pseudogene TRBV3-2), the J gene TRBJ2-7; the match to TRBD1 covers 7 bases. The CDR3 sequence is 15 residues long. The germline CDR1 and CDR2 sequences are LGHDT and YNNKEL (reference sequence). V lost 3 bases to trimming and J lost 1 base; unmatched junction nucleotides: 6. CDR3 region: CASSHYRGASYEQYF. The CDR3 region has the DNA TGTGCCAGCAGCCATTACAGGGGTGCGTCCTACGAGCAGTACTTC.

The V gene is TRBV28, the J gene TRBJ2-2; D is possibly TRBD2 (6 bases). Trimming removed 7 bases at V and 5 bases at J, with 20 bases between. The CDR3 is made up of 16 amino acids. From germline, CDR1 is MDHEN and CDR2 SYDVKM. The CDR3 loop is CASIPSAPGRTGELFF. CDR3 DNA sequence: TGTGCCAGCATCCCATCCGCCCCAGGGAGGACCGGGGAGCTGTTTTTT.

In this sample, this clone turned up a few times. V and J are TRBV6-2 or TRBV6-3 and TRBJ2-3, with TRBD2 as a possible D gene (7 bases). The CDR3 covers 15 residues. The ends were cut back, 3 bases at V and 0 bases at J, with 10 bases in the middle. Germline-derived CDR1 and CDR2 are MNHEY and SVGEGT. The CDR3 here is CASSYGGGSTDTQYF. As DNA, the CDR3 is TGTGCCAGCAGTTATGGCGGGGGCAGCACAGATACGCAGTATTTT.

J is TRBJ2-7 and V is TRBV6-2 or TRBV6-3; 8 bases line up with TRBD1. The CDR3 is 16 residues long. Germline assignment: CDR1 MNHEY and CDR2 SVGEGT. The V gene end was trimmed by 6 bases and the J gene end by 3 bases; junction bases not matched to a gene: 13. CDR3 sequence reads: CASSRGTGRGFYEQYF. The CDR3 region has the DNA TGTGCCAGCAGCCGCGGGACAGGCCGTGGTTTCTACGAGCAGTACTTC.

The V and J genes are TRBV5-1 and TRBJ1-1; D unclear. CDR3 size: 13 residues. Germline V gene sequence: CDR1 SGHRS, CDR2 YFSETQ. Trimming stripped 5 bases from V and 6 bases from J, with 14 bases between. The DNA for the CDR3 is TGCGCCAGCAGGGAGGTAGGGAGTGCTGAAGCTTTCTTT. Amino acids: CASREVGSAEAFF.

The chain joins TRBV19 to TRBJ1-5; 12 bases align to TRBD1. Germline lookup yields CDR1 LNHDA and CDR2 SQIVND (reference sequence). After removal of 6 bases from V and 8 bases from J, the junction contained 8 bases not matched to a gene. The CDR3 consists of 15 residues. The DNA for the CDR3 is TGTGCCAGTAGAACCGGGACAGGGGGCGTGAAGCCCCAGCATTTT. It translates to CASRTGTGGVKPQHF.

J is TRBJ1-2 and V is TRBV5-4; 10 bases agree with TRBD1. J gave up 8 bases and V 3 bases, and 10 bases lay outside the gene matches. Looked up from germline, CDR1 is SGHNT and CDR2 is YYREEE (reference sequence). The CDR3 spans 15 residues. The CDR3 coding sequence is TGTGCCAGCAGCTCCCCGACAGGGGGCGAGCAGGGCTACACCTTC. Its protein product is CASSSPTGGEQGYTF. Combining the CDR3 with reference TRBV5-4 and TRBJ1-2 gives the whole variable domain ETGVTQSPTHLIKTRGQQVTLRCSSQSGHNTVSWYQQALGQGPQFIFQYYREEENGRGNFPPRFSGLQFPNYSSELNVNALELDDSALYLCASSSPTGGEQGYTFGSGTRLTVV.

This clone has only a few counts. The chain employs TRBV27 and TRBJ2-1, with TRBD2 matching 8 bases. CDR3 length: 15 residues. J gave up 2 bases and V 3 bases, and 3 bases lay outside the gene matches. The germline V gene has CDR1 MNHEY and CDR2 SMNVEV (reference sequence). The DNA of the CDR3 is TGTGCCAGCAGTTTGATGCGGGAGGCCTACAATGAGCAGTTCTTC. Translating it yields CASSLMREAYNEQFF.